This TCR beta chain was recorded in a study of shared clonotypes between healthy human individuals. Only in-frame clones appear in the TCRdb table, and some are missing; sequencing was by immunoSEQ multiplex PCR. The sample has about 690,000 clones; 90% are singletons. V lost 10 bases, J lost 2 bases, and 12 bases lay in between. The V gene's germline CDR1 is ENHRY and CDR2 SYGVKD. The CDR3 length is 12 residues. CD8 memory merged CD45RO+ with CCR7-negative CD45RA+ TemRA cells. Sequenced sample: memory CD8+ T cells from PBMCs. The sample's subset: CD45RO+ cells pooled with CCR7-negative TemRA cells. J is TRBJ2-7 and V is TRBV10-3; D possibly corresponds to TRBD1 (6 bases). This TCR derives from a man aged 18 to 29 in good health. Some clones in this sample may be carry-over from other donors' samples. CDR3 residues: CATMDSAYEQYF. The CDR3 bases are TGTGCCACGATGGACAGTGCCTACGAGCAGTACTTC.